The clone carrying this T cell receptor beta chain was detected a few times. The CDR3 sequence is 14 residues long. CDR1 is MNHEY and CDR2 is SVGAGI in the germline V gene. J was trimmed by 5 bases and V by 6 bases; bases with no gene match: 4. The sample belongs to a study of T-cell memory formation after mild COVID-19. Study-wide background: The two donors had largely donor-specific TCR clusters.

TCRdb itself ran the 5' RACE reads through MiXCR, one entry per CDR3 protein. The sample lists about 210,000 distinct CDR3 sequences; about 10% were seen once. The origin of this receptor is a man aged 18 to 30 who had mild COVID-19 (a few samples of this study predate the infection). Cell type and time point are not known. The chain recombines TRBV6-5 with TRBJ1-4; 9 bases align to TRBD1. What was sequenced was PBMCs or a T cell subset sorted from them (not recorded which). CDR3 sequence reads: CASSWTGDNEKLFF. In DNA, the CDR3 is TGTGCCAGCAGCTGGACAGGGGACAATGAAAAACTGTTTTTT.